This T cell receptor (beta chain) comes out of a study of shared clonotypes between healthy human individuals. Points from the study as a whole: Rarefaction revealed incomplete sorted-subset sequencing despite large depth. Relative to their counterparts shared across all four donors, non-shared clonotypes exhibited diminished generation probabilities. The expectation was that sequencing depth would affect clonotype sharing among donors.

The V end lost 6 bases, the J end lost 4 bases, and 21 bases lay between the germline ends. In germline, CDR1 is WSHSY, CDR2 SAAADI. The CDR3 extends over 16 amino acids. Sequencing used immunoSEQ multiplex PCR; TCRdb keeps in-frame clones, though not all of them. The sample lists about 1 million clones, approximately 68% occurring once. About this clone: What it binds is not known.

The sequence derives from a young man in good health. The chain uses TRBV10-2 and TRBJ2-5, with D possibly matching TRBD2 (6 bases). The material sequenced was memory CD4+ T cells sorted from blood. Sample subset: CD45RA-negative fraction. The CDR3 loop is CASSRGRRAEGETQYF. The CDR3 nucleotides are TGCGCCAGCAGCCGGGGCCGCAGGGCGGAGGGAGAGACCCAGTACTTC.